The 23 T cell receptor beta chains listed next were all sequenced from one sample in a study of T cells in women clearing cervical HPV infection. The assay was immunoSEQ multiplex PCR, and TCRdb's table has in-frame clones only and misses some. Its table records some 16,000 clones. Source material: blood buffy coat. The receptors were sampled from a woman between 18 and 75 years old with a cervical HPV16 infection that either progressed to CIN3+ or cleared (not recorded which).

Points on this clone: Sequencing ends 3 residues short of the CDR3 end; the germline J gene provides the rest. The V call is TRBV4-1, the J call TRBJ1-2, with 7 bases aligning to TRBD1. The germline CDR1 and CDR2 sequences are MGHRA and YSYEKL. The CDR3 spans 15 residues. V lost 3 bases and J lost 4; bases outside the gene matches: 8. CDR3 DNA, as far as it was read: TGCGCCAGCAGCCATTTGACAGGGAGCTCCTATGGC. Translation: CASSHLTGSSYG. In full, the CDR3 is CASSHLTGSSYGYTF.

On this clone: The read terminates 3 residues ahead of where the CDR3 ends, so the germline J gene completes it. The chain combines TRBV5-1 with TRBJ1-4; D not certain. Germline V gene lookup returns CDR1 SGHRS and CDR2 YFSETQ. Deletions cut 1 base from V and 7 bases from J, with 14 bases between. This CDR3 is built from 15 residues. The part of the CDR3 DNA that was read is TGCGCCAGCAGCTTGAAATCCGAACCGGGTGAAAAA. Protein: CASSLKSEPGEK. The full CDR3 is CASSLKSEPGEKLFF.

Note on this clone: The read halts 3 residues ahead of the CDR3 end, with the missing end drawn from the germline J gene. J is TRBJ2-5 and V is TRBV5-1, with TRBD2 matching over 9 bases. The trim removed 0 bases at V and 7 bases at J, leaving 10 bases unmatched. CDR1 SGHRS and CDR2 YFSETQ come from the germline V gene. The CDR3 runs 16 residues. The CDR3 reads CASSLVGSGGKGTQYF. The part of the CDR3 DNA that was read is TGCGCCAGCAGCTTGGTGGGTAGCGGGGGTAAAGGGACC.

About this clone itself: With the read ending 3 residues before the CDR3 end, the germline J gene is used to fill in that end. V and J are TRBV10-3 and TRBJ1-3; D is perhaps TRBD1 (5 bases). The CDR3 runs to 13 residues. The germline V gene has CDR1 ENHRY and CDR2 SYGVKD. Trimming left V 10 bases short and J 2 bases short, with 12 bases between. The CDR3 is CATQLGPGNTIYF. The part of the CDR3 DNA that was read is TGTGCCACGCAGTTGGGGCCTGGAAACACC.

Worth noting for this clone: Read sequence stops 3 residues before the CDR3 end, and the germline J gene provides the missing end. The V and J genes are TRBV5-6 and TRBJ1-1; D unresolved. The CDR3 spans 14 residues. CDR1 is SGHDT, CDR2 YYEEEE, per germline. V lost 7 bases, J lost 1 base, and 14 bases lay in between. The CDR3 is CASRVLAANTEAFF. Incomplete CDR3 DNA: TGTGCCAGCCGGGTTTTGGCGGCGAACACTGAA.

Points on this clone: The read ends 3 residues before the CDR3 terminus; that terminus is restored from the germline J gene. The chain carries TRBV29-1 and TRBJ2-3; maybe TRBD2 (5 bases). The CDR3 has 13 amino acids. Deletions cut 5 bases from V and 4 bases from J, with 13 bases between. The germline V gene encodes CDR1 SQVTM and CDR2 ANQGSEA. CDR3: CSVRRVRADTQYF. The covered CDR3 bases are TGCAGCGTTAGAAGGGTGAGGGCAGATACG.

This clone ranks as medium-sized in terms of frequency. The CDR3 is cut off 3 residues early in the read; its end comes from the germline J gene. The rearrangement uses TRBV30 and TRBJ2-5; maybe TRBD1 (6 bases). V lost 6 bases to trimming and J lost 0 bases, with 11 bases between them. From germline, CDR1 is GTSNPN and CDR2 SVGIG (reference sequence). The CDR3 has 13 amino acids. CDR3 protein: CACYYRDQETQYF. The DNA read from the CDR3 is TGTGCCTGCTACTACAGGGACCAAGAGACC.

Comment on this clone: The read ends 3 residues before the CDR3 terminus; that terminus is restored from the germline J gene. The chain recombines TRBV7-2 with TRBJ2-1, with no clear D. Trimming pared 1 base from V and 5 bases from J, leaving 6 bases between. CDR3 size: 13 residues. In germline, CDR1 is SGHTA, CDR2 FQGNSA. The part of the CDR3 DNA that was read is TGTGCCAGCAGCTTAGGGCAAAACAATGAG. Protein: CASSLGQNNE. The full CDR3 sequence reads CASSLGQNNEQFF.

The part of the CDR3 DNA that was read is TGTGCCAGCAGTTATTCCCTATCACAGGGACCC. Residues: CASSYSLSQGP. The full CDR3 sequence reads CASSYSLSQGPLHF. The V and J genes are TRBV6-2 or TRBV6-3 and TRBJ1-6, with a weak D call TRBD1 (6 bases). The read halts 3 residues ahead of the CDR3 end, with the missing end drawn from the germline J gene. This CDR3 is 14 amino acids long. CDR1 is MNHEY, CDR2 SVGEGT, per germline. Trimming took 3 bases from V and 12 from J, leaving 15 bases between them.

Comment on this clone: The sequence runs out 3 residues before the end of the CDR3; the remainder is reconstructed from the germline J gene. This chain links TRBV20-1 with TRBJ2-5, with TRBD1 matching over 9 bases. The CDR3 runs 14 residues. V trimming: 4 bases; J trimming: 4 bases; junction bases outside the gene matches: 7. Germline V gives CDR1 DFQATT, CDR2 SNEGSKA (reference sequence). The CDR3 region is CSAIPGQGGETQYF. Incomplete CDR3 DNA: TGCAGTGCTATACCGGGACAGGGTGGAGAGACC.

Comments on this clone: The read gets to within 3 residues of the CDR3 end, and the germline J gene fills in the rest. V and J are TRBV5-6 and TRBJ2-3; 9 nucleotides match TRBD2. The V gene end was trimmed by 3 bases and the J gene end by 2 bases; junction bases not matched to a gene: 4. The CDR3 sequence is 15 residues long. CDR1 is SGHDT and CDR2 is YYEEEE in the germline V gene. This CDR3 reads CASSSPGLATDTQYF. Partial CDR3 DNA: TGTGCCAGCAGCTCTCCGGGACTAGCCACAGATACG.

The covered CDR3 bases are TGCAGCGTTGAGGGGGGTTCCCAAGAGACC. Encoded protein: CSVEGGSQET. The full CDR3 is CSVEGGSQETQYF. This rearrangement joins TRBV29-1 to TRBJ2-5; maybe TRBD2 (6 bases). The read is 3 residues too short to cover the CDR3 end, so that end is filled in from the germline J gene. This CDR3 contains 13 residues. With 3 bases removed from V and 1 base from J, the gap between germline ends came to 9 bases. Germline lookup yields CDR1 SQVTM and CDR2 ANQGSEA.

As regards this clone: The CDR3 end lies 3 residues beyond the end of the read and is filled in from the germline J gene. The chain uses TRBV7-7 and TRBJ2-5, with 11 bases that match TRBD2. Trimming removed 1 base from V and 4 bases from J; junction bases left unmatched: 5. Looked up from germline, CDR1 is SSHAT and CDR2 is FNYEAQ (reference sequence). The CDR3 has 16 residues. This chain's CDR3 is CASSLGSGGAGETQYF. The CDR3 DNA, read in part, is TGTGCCAGCAGCTTAGGTAGCGGGGGGGCCGGAGAGACC.

Comment on this clone: Sequencing ends 3 residues short of the CDR3 end; the germline J gene provides the rest. The chain employs TRBV12-3 or TRBV12-4 and TRBJ2-1; possibly TRBD2 for D (5 bases). The ends were cut back, 6 bases at V and 5 bases at J, with 23 bases in the middle. The CDR3 sequence is 17 residues long. This chain's CDR3 is CASSPKRAARRHNEQFF. CDR3 bases read: TGTGCCAGCAGCCCGAAACGAGCGGCCCGCCGACACAATGAG.

Points on this clone: With the read ending 3 residues before the CDR3 end, the germline J gene is used to fill in that end. The gene calls are TRBV19 and TRBJ2-5, with D unresolved. CDR3 length equals 16 residues. Germline CDR1 LNHDA, CDR2 SQIVND (reference sequence). Deletions cut 1 base from V and 2 bases from J, with 14 bases between. Incomplete CDR3 DNA: TGTGCCAGTAGTATAGTTTTTCCCAACAGTCAAGAGACC. Protein product: CASSIVFPNSQET. The CDR3, in full, reads CASSIVFPNSQETQYF.

As for this clone: With the read ending 3 residues before the CDR3 end, the germline J gene is used to fill in that end. The chain employs TRBV5-1 and TRBJ1-1; D unclear. Germline V lookup: CDR1 SGHRS, CDR2 YFSETQ. This CDR3 comprises 14 residues. Trimming left V 2 bases short and J 3 bases short, with 11 bases between. CDR3: CASSFSPPDTEAFF. The CDR3 bases that were read are TGCGCCAGCAGCTTCTCACCCCCGGACACTGAA.

As concerns this clone: Coverage ceases 3 residues before the CDR3 finishes, and the germline J gene fills in the end. The chain carries TRBV29-1 and TRBJ2-7; the D gene is possibly TRBD1 (6 bases). Looked up from germline, CDR1 is SQVTM and CDR2 is ANQGSEA. Trimming removed 4 bases at V and 4 bases at J, with 14 bases between. The CDR3 spans 13 residues. CDR3 DNA, as far as it was read: TGCAGCGTTGTATGGACAGAATATTACGAG. Protein product: CSVVWTEYYE. The whole CDR3 protein is CSVVWTEYYEQYF.

On this clone itself: The CDR3 end is not reached by the read, which stops 3 residues before it; the germline J gene fills it in. The gene calls are TRBV7-3 and TRBJ1-1; D possibly corresponds to TRBD1 (5 bases). The germline V and J ends were trimmed by 5 bases and 1 base, with 8 bases remaining between them. In germline, CDR1 is SGHTA, CDR2 FQGTGA. This CDR3 is 13 amino acids long. Partial CDR3 DNA: TGTGCCAGCAGCACTACAGGGAACACTGAA. Its protein product is CASSTTGNTE. The CDR3, in full, reads CASSTTGNTEAFF.

On this clone itself: The CDR3 is cut off 3 residues early in the read; its end comes from the germline J gene. The chain uses TRBV20-1 and TRBJ1-5; D unresolved. Trimming stripped 3 bases from V and 2 bases from J, with 14 bases between. The CDR3 totals 15 residues. The germline CDR1 and CDR2 sequences are DFQATT and SNEGSKA (reference sequence). Incomplete CDR3 DNA: TGCAGTGCTAGCAGCTCCCTAAGGGGCAATCAGCCC. It yields the protein CSASSSLRGNQP. The whole CDR3 sequence reads CSASSSLRGNQPQHF.

Note on this clone: The read is 3 residues too short to cover the CDR3 end, so that end is filled in from the germline J gene. J is TRBJ2-5 and V is TRBV7-3; TRBD2 matches 9 bases. With 6 bases clipped from V and 5 bases from J, the junction kept 10 bases outside the gene matches. Germline assignment: CDR1 SGHTA and CDR2 FQGTGA. This CDR3 is built from 15 residues. The covered CDR3 bases are TGTGCCAGCAGTCCGGCGGGGGGGGCCGGGGAGACC. Translation gives CASSPAGGAGET. The full CDR3 protein reads CASSPAGGAGETQYF.

This CDR3 reads CASSLEGRVRAEAFF. The sequenced CDR3 bases are TGCGCCAGCAGCTTGGAAGGCAGGGTAAGGGCTGAA. The V and J genes are TRBV5-1 and TRBJ1-1, with TRBD1 as a possible D gene (5 bases). The read ends 3 residues shy of where the CDR3 ends; the end is completed using the germline J gene. Per germline, CDR1 SGHRS and CDR2 YFSETQ. The CDR3 contains 15 residues. Trimming took off 0 bases at V and 6 bases at J, with 15 bases between the two ends.

This clone counts as medium-sized by frequency. The CDR3 end is not reached by the read, which stops 3 residues before it; the germline J gene fills it in. The chain recombines TRBV18 with TRBJ2-3; TRBD1 aligns across 7 bases. The CDR3 covers 15 residues. CDR1 and CDR2 (germline): KGHSH, LQKENI. The V segment lost 6 bases and the J segment 6 bases; nucleotides outside the gene matches: 12. The CDR3 loop is CASSQTSTGKDTQYF. The sequenced CDR3 bases are TGTGCCAGCTCGCAGACCTCGACAGGGAAGGATACG.

Concerning this clone itself: The read is 3 residues too short to cover the CDR3 end, so that end is filled in from the germline J gene. This chain joins TRBV20-1 and TRBJ2-3; 15 bases align to TRBD2. V lost 2 bases and J lost 0; bases outside the gene matches: 12. Germline V lookup: CDR1 DFQATT, CDR2 SNEGSKA (reference sequence). This CDR3 is built from 20 residues. The CDR3: CSARPPPPGLAGGSTDTQYF. The CDR3 bases that were read are TGCAGTGCTAGACCGCCCCCGCCGGGACTAGCGGGGGGTAGCACAGATACG.